The rows below give T cell receptor beta chains drawn from one sample of a study of blood T cell repertoires in COVID-19. The assay was immunoSEQ multiplex PCR, and TCRdb's table has in-frame clones only and misses some. The data show around 110,000 clones, with approximately 90% seen just once and under 7% held by the top ten. The sequencing input was peripheral blood. Every receptor here comes from a man between 45 and 60 years old with active or convalescent COVID-19. Each CDR3 is given without its conserved first and last residue. Each record gives: V gene, CDR3 protein.

TRBV7-2,ASSLEPGRSGTQY
TRBV30,AWSSGGGAPEKLF
TRBV5-8,ASSLAGRRAEAF
TRBV3-1/TRBV3-2,ASSPRLADTYNEQF
TRBV29-1,SVDGISSYNEQF
TRBV7-8,ASSLVGGQDYGYT
TRBV5-1,ASSLAARLAGNEQF
TRBV5-1,ASSSRTGQGTEAF
TRBV18,ASSPPALGGSSYGYT
TRBV12-3/TRBV12-4,ASSSQGETQY
TRBV29-1,SVPGQMNTEAF
TRBV7-2,ASSFTGGAYNEQF
TRBV24-1,ATSDLPHVGGVGEQF
TRBV5-5,ASSPGLAGGVTDTQY
TRBV5-4,ASSSSGTGHEKLF
TRBV7-7,ASSLGAHYEQY
TRBV7-6,ASSGDRGEQF
TRBV19,ASSITASGRQDTQY
TRBV12-5,ASSSTGWNEQF
TRBV14,ASSPTFTGTPINTGELF
TRBV30,AWRPGGVNTIY
TRBV27,ASSLSTVTDTQY
TRBV5-1,ASSLAAGTPSPLH
TRBV30,AWSTYPGVGNTIY
TRBV6-1,ASSDRGRENEKLF
TRBV10-3,AISALAGGQTDTQY
TRBV5-1,ASSQDRGDEKLF
TRBV3-1/TRBV3-2,ASRDTNTEAF
TRBV7-2,ASSLKRDSRGAGTEAF
TRBV5-1,ASSLQGGGQPQH
TRBV11-2,ASTLRGGGAGELF
TRBV18,ASSPQDRSGTKNIQY
TRBV3-1/TRBV3-2,ASSWEGNQPQH
TRBV5-1,ASSLDRAGYT
TRBV10-3,AMGGQGGHGYT
TRBV5-1,ASSLGEDTQY
TRBV3-1/TRBV3-2,ASSQAARGRDFSYNEQF
TRBV2,ASRPVTSGVTDTQY
TRBV28,ASSVPGTYEQY
TRBV7-9,ASSSRGSGRLYNEQF
TRBV7-9,ASSQARLALTEQY
TRBV27,ASSWTGQNSPLH
TRBV2,AIRDISNEQF
TRBV12-2,ASRSQGRGSYNEQF
TRBV6-4,ASSDHNSGSGELF